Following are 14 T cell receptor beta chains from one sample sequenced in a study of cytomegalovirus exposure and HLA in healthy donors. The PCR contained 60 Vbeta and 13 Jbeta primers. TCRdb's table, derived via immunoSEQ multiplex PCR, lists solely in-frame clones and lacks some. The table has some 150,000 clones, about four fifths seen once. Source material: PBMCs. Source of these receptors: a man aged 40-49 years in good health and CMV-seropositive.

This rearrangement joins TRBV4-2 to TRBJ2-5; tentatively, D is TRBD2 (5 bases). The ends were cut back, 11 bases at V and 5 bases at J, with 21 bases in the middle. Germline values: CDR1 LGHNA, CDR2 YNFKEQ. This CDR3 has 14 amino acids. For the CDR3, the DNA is TGTGCCGGGCCTTACCTCGGGGAACCGGAGACCCAGTACTTC. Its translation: CAGPYLGEPETQYF.

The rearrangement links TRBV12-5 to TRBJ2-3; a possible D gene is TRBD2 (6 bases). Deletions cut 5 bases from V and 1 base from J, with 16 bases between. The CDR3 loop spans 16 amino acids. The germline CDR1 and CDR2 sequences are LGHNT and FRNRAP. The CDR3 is CASGPPRGLRTDTQYF. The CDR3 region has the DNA TGTGCTAGTGGTCCCCCCCGGGGGTTGCGCACAGATACGCAGTATTTT.

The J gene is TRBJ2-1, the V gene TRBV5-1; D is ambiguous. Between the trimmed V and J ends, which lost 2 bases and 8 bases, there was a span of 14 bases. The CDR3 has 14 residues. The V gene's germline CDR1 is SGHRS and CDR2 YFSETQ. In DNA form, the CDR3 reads TGCGCCAGCAGCTTTAAATCACAAAGCGATGAGCAGTTCTTC. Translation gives CASSFKSQSDEQFF.

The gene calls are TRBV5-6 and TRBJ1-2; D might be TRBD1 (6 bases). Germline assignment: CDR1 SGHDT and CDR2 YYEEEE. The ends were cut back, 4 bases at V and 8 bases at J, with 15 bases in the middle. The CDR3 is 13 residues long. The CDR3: CASSLRTVKGYTF. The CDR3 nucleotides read TGTGCCAGCAGCCTTAGGACAGTCAAGGGCTACACCTTC. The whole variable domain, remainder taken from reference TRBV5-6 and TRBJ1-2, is DAGVTQSPTHLIKTRGQQVTLRCSPKSGHDTVSWYQQALGQGPQFIFQYYEEEERQRGNFPDRFSGHQFPNYSSELNVNALLLGDSALYLCASSLRTVKGYTFGSGTRLTVV.

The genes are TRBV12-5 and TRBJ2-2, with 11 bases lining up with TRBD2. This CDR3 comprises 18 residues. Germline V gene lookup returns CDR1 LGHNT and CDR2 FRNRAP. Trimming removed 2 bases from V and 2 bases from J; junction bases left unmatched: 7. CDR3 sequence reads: CASGLSLLAGDNTGELFF. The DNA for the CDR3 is TGTGCTAGTGGTTTGTCGCTACTAGCGGGGGATAACACCGGGGAGCTGTTTTTT.

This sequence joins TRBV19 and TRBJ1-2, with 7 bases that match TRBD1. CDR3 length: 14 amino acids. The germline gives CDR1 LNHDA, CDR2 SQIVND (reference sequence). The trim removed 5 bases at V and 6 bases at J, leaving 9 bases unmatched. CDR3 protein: CASSFLWDSNGYTF. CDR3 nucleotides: TGTGCCAGTAGTTTCTTATGGGACAGTAATGGCTACACCTTC.

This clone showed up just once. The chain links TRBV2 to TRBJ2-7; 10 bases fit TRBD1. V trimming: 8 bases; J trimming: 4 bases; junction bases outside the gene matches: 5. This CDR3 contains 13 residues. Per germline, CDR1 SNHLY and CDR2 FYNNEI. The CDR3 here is CASGRQGAYEQYF. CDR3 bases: TGTGCCAGCGGCCGACAGGGGGCATACGAGCAGTACTTC.

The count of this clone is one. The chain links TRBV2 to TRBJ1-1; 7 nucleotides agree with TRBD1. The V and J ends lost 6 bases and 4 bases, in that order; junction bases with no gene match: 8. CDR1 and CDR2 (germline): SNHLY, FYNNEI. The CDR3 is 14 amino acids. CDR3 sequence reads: CASSPTGTPTEAFF. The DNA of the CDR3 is TGTGCCAGCAGCCCGACAGGGACTCCCACTGAAGCTTTCTTT.

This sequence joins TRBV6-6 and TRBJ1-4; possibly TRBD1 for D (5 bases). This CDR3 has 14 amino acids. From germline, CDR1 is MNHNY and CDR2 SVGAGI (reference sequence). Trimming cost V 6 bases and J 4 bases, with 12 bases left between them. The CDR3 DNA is TGTGCCAGCAGCAGAGGACATGTTAATGAAAAACTGTTTTTT. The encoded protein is CASSRGHVNEKLFF.

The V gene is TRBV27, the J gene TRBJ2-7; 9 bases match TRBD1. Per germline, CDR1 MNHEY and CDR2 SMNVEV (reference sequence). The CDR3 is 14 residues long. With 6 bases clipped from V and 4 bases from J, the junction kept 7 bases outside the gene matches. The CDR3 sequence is CASSGRQGGYEQYF. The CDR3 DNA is TGTGCCAGCAGCGGCCGACAGGGGGGGTACGAGCAGTACTTC.

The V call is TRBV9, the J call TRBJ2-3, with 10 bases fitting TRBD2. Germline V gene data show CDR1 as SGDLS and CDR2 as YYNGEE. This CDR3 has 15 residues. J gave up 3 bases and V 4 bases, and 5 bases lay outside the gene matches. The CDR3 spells CASSPPGLATDTQYF. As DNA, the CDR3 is TGTGCCAGCAGCCCACCGGGACTAGCGACAGATACGCAGTATTTT.

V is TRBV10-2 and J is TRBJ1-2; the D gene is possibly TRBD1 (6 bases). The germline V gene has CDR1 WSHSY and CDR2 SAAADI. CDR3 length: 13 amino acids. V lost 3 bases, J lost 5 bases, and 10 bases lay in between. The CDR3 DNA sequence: TGCGCCAGCAGTGAAGGAAGGGGGTATGGCTACACCTTC. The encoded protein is CASSEGRGYGYTF.

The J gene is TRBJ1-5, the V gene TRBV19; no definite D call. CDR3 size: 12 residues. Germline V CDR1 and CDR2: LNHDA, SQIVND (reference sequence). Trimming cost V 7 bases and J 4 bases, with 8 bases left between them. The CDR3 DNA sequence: TGTGCCAGTAAGGAGGGAAATCAGCCCCAGCATTTT. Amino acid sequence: CASKEGNQPQHF.

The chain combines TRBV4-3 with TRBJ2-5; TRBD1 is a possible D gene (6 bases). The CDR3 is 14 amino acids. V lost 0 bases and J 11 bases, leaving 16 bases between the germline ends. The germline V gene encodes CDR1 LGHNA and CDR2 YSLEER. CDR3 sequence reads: CASSQDPGTRGQYF. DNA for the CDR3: TGCGCCAGCAGCCAAGACCCCGGGACGAGGGGGCAGTACTTC.